This TCR beta chain was profiled in a study of T-cell memory formation after mild COVID-19. Points from the study as a whole: Contracting clones from day 15 to 85 had balanced CD4/CD8; later expanders favoured CD4+. Among contracting clones, CD4+ were mainly CM/EM and CD8+ enriched in EMRA.

Trimming stripped 2 bases from V and 3 bases from J, with 7 bases between. The germline CDR1 and CDR2 sequences are MNHEY and SVGAGI. This CDR3 is 13 amino acids long. As concerns this clonotype: Its cognate antigen is unknown.

TCRdb processed the 5' RACE reads anew with MiXCR; each CDR3 protein has one entry. This table has a few hundred thousand distinct CDR3 sequences, about 20% appearing once. The gene calls are TRBV6-5 and TRBJ1-2, with unresolved D. The sequence was obtained from a man aged 18 to 29 who had mild COVID-19 (a few samples of this study predate the infection). Cell type and time point are not known. Material: PBMCs or a T cell subset sorted from them (not recorded which). The DNA of the CDR3 is TGTGCCAGCAGTTACAAGATGGACTATGGCTACACCTTC. It codes for CASSYKMDYGYTF.